This TCR beta chain is from a study of blood T cells in healthy people across ages. General study points: Diversity was higher, and naive CD4+ cells more numerous, in long-lived donors than in aged donors. Roughly linearly, TCR beta diversity per million T cells fell as age increased. Donor CMV infection status was unknown, possibly confounding age-related changes in expanded clonotypes.

Through a sample-barcoded 5' primer and a J-beta primer mix, a second PCR was run for roughly 6 to 12 cycles. Each cDNA molecule was tagged by a template-switch adaptor with 12 random nucleotides. TCRdb used MiXCR to reprocess the 5' RACE reads, holding one entry per CDR3 protein. Here the sample spans roughly 730,000 distinct CDR3 sequences, approximately 53% being singletons. Concerning this clonotype itself: Its antigen is still unknown.

The CDR3 runs to 14 residues. Germline CDR1 is SGHRS and CDR2 is YFSETQ. V lost 4 bases to trimming and J lost 6 bases; unmatched junction nucleotides: 7. The rearrangement uses TRBV5-1 and TRBJ2-1, with TRBD1 matching 7 bases. Sequences were obtained from blood. The TCR sequence derives from a man aged 40-50 years in good health. Written as DNA, the CDR3 is TGCGCCAGCAGCGCTGGACCAGGGGGCAATGAGCAGTTCTTC. Amino acids: CASSAGPGGNEQFF.